The 9 T cell receptor beta chains below come from one sample, sequenced in a study of T cell responses to AZD1222 COVID-19 vaccine. Produced via immunoSEQ multiplex PCR; TCRdb's table is partial and in-frame only. Here the sample spans some 120,000 clones, 88% being singletons. The sequences come from peripheral blood, collected on day 0 of AZD1222 vaccination. The receptors shown here come from an adult in good health.

The CDR3: CASSNRVSGEQYF. DNA of the CDR3: TGTGCCAGCAGTAACAGGGTCTCCGGCGAGCAGTACTTC. The chain combines TRBV6-5 with TRBJ2-7, with D possibly matching TRBD1 (6 bases). CDR3 length: 13 amino acids. V lost 5 bases, J lost 6 bases, and 14 bases lay in between. Germline CDR1 is MNHEY and CDR2 is SVGAGI.

As to this clone: The junction and the germline gene differ at one end; a read error may be behind it. The V gene is TRBV6-1, the J gene TRBJ2-7; possible D gene TRBD1, 8 bases. The germline gives CDR1 MNHNS, CDR2 SASEGT. The CDR3 contains 16 residues. DNA of the CDR3: TGTGCCAGCAGCGAAGCGGGACAGGCGGTAAACTACGAGCAGTACTTC. Translation gives CASSEAGQAVNYEQYF.

This sequence joins TRBV18 and TRBJ2-2, with 11 bases lining up with TRBD2. The CDR3 is 17 residues long. The germline CDR1 and CDR2 sequences are KGHSH and LQKENI. Trimming removed 4 bases from V and 3 bases from J; junction bases left unmatched: 7. As DNA, the CDR3 is TGTGCCAGCTCACTCAAGACTAGCGGGAAAGACACCGGGGAGCTGTTTTTT. Translation gives CASSLKTSGKDTGELFF. Together with reference TRBV18 and TRBJ2-2, the CDR3 gives the full variable domain: NAGVMQNPRHLVRRRGQEARLRCSPMKGHSHVYWYRQLPEEGLKFMVYLQKENIIDESGMPKERFSAEFPKEGPSILRIQQVVRGDSAAYFCASSLKTSGKDTGELFFGEGSRLTVL.

The V and J genes are TRBV5-6 and TRBJ2-3; D possibly corresponds to TRBD2 (5 bases). The CDR3 length is 15 residues. V gave up 4 bases and J gave up 5 bases, with 17 bases separating them. From germline, CDR1 is SGHDT and CDR2 YYEEEE. The CDR3, as DNA: TGTGCCAGCAGCCGCTTCCGGGATCAGCAAGATACGCAGTATTTT. Translating it yields CASSRFRDQQDTQYF.

This clone was detected only a few times. The chain is built from TRBV11-3 and TRBJ2-5, with 7 nucleotides matching TRBD2. Germline V gene sequence: CDR1 SGHNT, CDR2 YENEEA. V shed 2 bases, J shed 1 base, and the junction held 4 bases outside the gene matches. The CDR3 consists of 15 residues. The CDR3 DNA sequence: TGTGCCAGCAGCTTAACGGGGGGTCCCCAAGAGACCCAGTACTTC. This gives the protein CASSLTGGPQETQYF.

This clone has a single count. V gene TRBV18 combines with J gene TRBJ1-1; 7 bases line up with TRBD1. The CDR3 runs to 15 residues. Losses at the gene ends were 2 bases for V and 3 bases for J; bases not matched to a gene: 6. In germline, CDR1 is KGHSH, CDR2 LQKENI. The CDR3 coding sequence is TGTGCCAGCTCACCAAGACAGGGTTGGGACACTGAAGCTTTCTTT. Residues: CASSPRQGWDTEAFF.

The chain's CDR3 is CASSTLAGANGELFF. The CDR3 nucleotides read TGTGCCAGTAGTACCTTAGCGGGAGCGAACGGGGAGCTGTTTTTT. V gene TRBV19 combines with J gene TRBJ2-2, with 9 bases that match TRBD2. V shed 4 bases and J 7 bases; nucleotides not matched to a gene: 7. Germline values: CDR1 LNHDA, CDR2 SQIVND (reference sequence). CDR3 length: 15 amino acids.

V is TRBV6-6 and J is TRBJ1-1, with D possibly being TRBD1 (5 bases). CDR3 length: 15 amino acids. Trimming left V 2 bases short and J 1 base short, with 11 bases between. Germline lookup yields CDR1 MNHNY and CDR2 SVGAGI (reference sequence). In DNA, the CDR3 is TGTGCCAGCAGTTACCGCCAGGGCGCGAACACTGAAGCTTTCTTT. This encodes CASSYRQGANTEAFF.

CDR3 amino acids: CASSEGGANQPQHF. CDR3 in DNA: TGTGCCAGCAGTGAAGGGGGCGCGAATCAGCCCCAGCATTTT. The chain combines TRBV25-1 with TRBJ1-5, with D perhaps matching TRBD1 (6 bases). V was clipped by 2 bases and J by 4 bases, with 9 bases between them. Germline loops: CDR1 MGHDK, CDR2 SYGVNS. The CDR3 covers 14 residues.